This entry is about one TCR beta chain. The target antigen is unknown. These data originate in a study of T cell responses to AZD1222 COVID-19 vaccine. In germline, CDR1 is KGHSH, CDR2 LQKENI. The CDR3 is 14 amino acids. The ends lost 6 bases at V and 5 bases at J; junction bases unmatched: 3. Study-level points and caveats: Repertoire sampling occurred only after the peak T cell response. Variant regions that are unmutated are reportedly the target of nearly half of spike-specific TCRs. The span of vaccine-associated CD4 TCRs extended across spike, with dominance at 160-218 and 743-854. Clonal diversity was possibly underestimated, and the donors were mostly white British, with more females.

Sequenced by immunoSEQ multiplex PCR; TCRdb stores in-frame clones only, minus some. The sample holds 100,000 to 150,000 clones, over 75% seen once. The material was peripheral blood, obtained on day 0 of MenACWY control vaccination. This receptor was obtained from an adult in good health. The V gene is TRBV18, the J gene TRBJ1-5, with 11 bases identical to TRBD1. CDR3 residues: CASSRDRGDQPQHF. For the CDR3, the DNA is TGTGCCAGCTCCCGGGACAGGGGGGATCAGCCCCAGCATTTT.